This T cell receptor beta chain was profiled in a study of T cells in Graves' hyperthyroidism and ophthalmopathy. Study-level points and caveats: With a median lead of about 6.9 months before onset, the model predicted ophthalmopathy. Most expanded thyroid clonotypes above 0.001 recurred in blood.

V dropped 5 bases and J dropped 5 bases, with 18 bases sitting between them. This CDR3 is built from 15 residues. Germline CDR1 SGHVS, CDR2 FQNEAQ. The sample holds a few counts of this clonotype. Antigen: not known. Amplification of TCR beta CDR3 regions was performed using RNA transcripts as template. The TCR CDR3 was amplified in a first-round RT-PCR using the HTBI primer set. TCRdb independently ran MiXCR on the multiplex PCR reads; one entry per CDR3 protein. The table lists under 700,000 distinct CDR3 sequences, just over 45% of them singletons. Based on clinical symptoms, serum thyroxine and TRAb, thyroid ultrasound and orbital computed tomography, diagnoses were reached.

The sequence came from a woman under 30 with Graves' hyperthyroidism. The sequenced sample consisted of peripheral blood or thyroid tissue (not recorded which). V usage is TRBV7-8 and J usage is TRBJ1-1; D is possibly TRBD1 (5 bases). CDR3: CASSPPQGLGTEAFF. DNA for the CDR3: TGTGCCAGCAGCCCTCCCCAGGGCTTAGGAACTGAAGCTTTCTTT.